The rows below give T cell receptor beta chains drawn from one sample of a study of regulatory T cells in long-lasting Graves disease. TCRdb fed the multiplex PCR reads into MiXCR, producing one record per CDR3 protein. The sample has 550,000 to 600,000 distinct CDR3 sequences, roughly a sixth seen once. This sample also appeared in a second study, on T cells in Graves' hyperthyroidism and ophthalmopathy.

Sequenced material: peripheral blood mononuclear cells (PBMCs), taken at new diagnosis, from a patient treated with antithyroid drugs. The receptors originated from a man younger than 35 with Graves disease. The CDR3 runs from the conserved cysteine through the conserved F or W. Each record gives: J gene, D gene, V gene, clone size, CDR3 protein, CDR3 DNA. A D gene is named only where the DNA matches it firmly. A clone size is listed for some rows: how often the clone was seen (once, few, many), or a class if it is expanded.

j_gene: TRBJ2-7
d_gene: TRBD2
v_gene: TRBV2
abundance: many
CDR3aa: CASDRLAGPPYEQYF
CDR3nt: TGTGCCAGTGACCGACTAGCGGGGCCCCCCTACGAGCAGTACTTC

j_gene: TRBJ2-2
d_gene: TRBD2
v_gene: TRBV30
abundance: many
CDR3aa: CAWSGSRTSGTNTGELFF
CDR3nt: TGTGCCTGGAGTGGATCCCGGACTAGCGGGACGAACACCGGGGAGCTGTTTTTT

j_gene: TRBJ2-1
d_gene: TRBD1
v_gene: TRBV7-9
abundance: many
CDR3aa: CASTSGQVNNEQFF
CDR3nt: TGTGCCAGCACCTCGGGACAGGTCAACAATGAGCAGTTCTTC

j_gene: TRBJ2-7
d_gene: TRBD1
v_gene: TRBV19
abundance: .
CDR3aa: CASSPGQGVNEQYF
CDR3nt: TGTGCCAGTAGTCCAGGACAGGGGGTCAACGAGCAGTACTTC

j_gene: TRBJ1-6
d_gene: .
v_gene: TRBV12-5
abundance: .
CDR3aa: CASGLGQDNSPLHF
CDR3nt: TGTGCTAGTGGTTTGGGACAGGATAATTCACCCCTCCACTTT

j_gene: TRBJ2-3
d_gene: .
v_gene: TRBV20-1
abundance: few
CDR3aa: CSARDGETPDTQYF
CDR3nt: TGCAGTGCTAGAGATGGAGAGACCCCCGATACGCAGTATTTT

j_gene: TRBJ2-2
d_gene: TRBD2
v_gene: TRBV12-3/TRBV12-4
abundance: many
CDR3aa: CASSFTTSGRPNTGELFF
CDR3nt: TGTGCCAGCAGTTTCACCACTAGCGGGAGGCCGAACACCGGGGAGCTGTTTTTT

j_gene: TRBJ2-7
d_gene: TRBD2
v_gene: TRBV13
abundance: few
CDR3aa: CASSFRTSSRRGVYF
CDR3nt: TGTGCCAGCAGCTTCCGGACTAGCTCCCGGCGAGGTGTGTACTTC

j_gene: TRBJ2-7
d_gene: .
v_gene: TRBV5-8
abundance: few
CDR3aa: CASSLFRTDSDEQYF
CDR3nt: TGTGCCAGCAGCTTGTTCCGGACAGATTCCGACGAGCAGTACTTC

j_gene: TRBJ2-5
d_gene: .
v_gene: TRBV6-1
abundance: few
CDR3aa: CACGVQETQYF
CDR3nt: TGTGCCTGCGGGGTACAAGAGACCCAGTACTTC

j_gene: TRBJ2-5
d_gene: .
v_gene: TRBV11-2
abundance: many
CDR3aa: CAISTLSQETQYF
CDR3nt: TGTGCCATATCCACACTCTCCCAAGAGACCCAGTACTTC

j_gene: TRBJ2-7
d_gene: .
v_gene: TRBV20-1
abundance: many
CDR3aa: CSGGDGNYEQYF
CDR3nt: TGCAGTGGGGGTGACGGAAACTACGAGCAGTACTTC

j_gene: TRBJ2-1
d_gene: .
v_gene: TRBV11-2
abundance: many
CDR3aa: CASSSSPGAEQFF
CDR3nt: TGTGCCAGCAGCTCGAGCCCCGGGGCCGAGCAGTTCTTC

j_gene: TRBJ1-1
d_gene: TRBD1
v_gene: TRBV20-1
abundance: many
CDR3aa: CSAARRTGGDTEAFF
CDR3nt: TGCAGTGCCGCCCGCCGGACAGGGGGCGACACTGAAGCTTTCTTT

j_gene: TRBJ2-7
d_gene: TRBD2
v_gene: TRBV4-1
abundance: .
CDR3aa: CASSQEGSGIPYEQYF
CDR3nt: TGCGCCAGCAGCCAAGAAGGTAGCGGGATTCCCTACGAGCAGTACTTC

j_gene: TRBJ2-1
d_gene: TRBD2
v_gene: TRBV7-2
abundance: many
CDR3aa: CAIFRLAGGNPSYNEQFF
CDR3nt: TGTGCCATCTTTAGGCTAGCGGGAGGGAATCCCTCCTACAATGAGCAGTTCTTC

j_gene: TRBJ2-7
d_gene: .
v_gene: TRBV5-1
abundance: many
CDR3aa: CASSLERRIVGYEQYF
CDR3nt: TGCGCCAGCAGCCTGGAGAGACGGATAGTGGGCTACGAGCAGTACTTC

j_gene: TRBJ2-1
d_gene: .
v_gene: TRBV9
abundance: .
CDR3aa: CASSVRSGVEQFF
CDR3nt: TGTGCCAGCAGCGTAAGGTCGGGCGTCGAGCAGTTCTTC

j_gene: TRBJ1-1
d_gene: TRBD1
v_gene: TRBV28
abundance: many
CDR3aa: CASSPQGATEAFF
CDR3nt: TGTGCCAGCAGCCCACAGGGGGCGACTGAAGCTTTCTTT

j_gene: TRBJ2-7
d_gene: .
v_gene: TRBV5-1
abundance: many
CDR3aa: CASSLGQGLYEQYF
CDR3nt: TGCGCCAGCAGCTTGGGACAGGGACTCTACGAGCAGTACTTC

j_gene: TRBJ1-1
d_gene: .
v_gene: TRBV12-5
abundance: many
CDR3aa: CASGYRTDTEAFF
CDR3nt: TGTGCTAGTGGTTATCGGACAGACACTGAAGCTTTCTTT

j_gene: TRBJ1-3
d_gene: .
v_gene: TRBV29-1
abundance: few
CDR3aa: CSVLGSGNTIYF
CDR3nt: TGCAGCGTTCTGGGCTCTGGAAACACCATATATTTT